The 32 T cell receptor beta chains reported below all come from one sample, sequenced in a study of T cells after yellow fever vaccination (dated by TCRdb to the late 2010s). The treatment or condition label, as the study defines it: live attenuated yellow fever vaccine strain. Libraries were prepared through 5' RACE. TCRdb lists the instrument as Illumina NovaSeq 6000. TCRdb redid the processing of the public reads, applying fastp at Q25 and MiXCR, and retained in-frame beta chains. Each CDR3 protein gets just one entry, which takes the most common genes and DNA from the rows behind it. The sample table records about 250,000 distinct CDR3 sequences; approximately 3.5% of these occur just once. The top ten hold around 19% of the sample. The sequences come from PBMCs, collected 15 days after the yellow fever booster vaccination. All receptors come from a man between 18 and 35 years old who received the YFV17D yellow fever vaccine.

Many counts were recorded for this clonotype. The chain employs TRBV5-1 and TRBJ2-4, with D hard to call. Trimming cost V 2 bases and J 8 bases, with 11 bases left between them. This CDR3 is built from 13 residues. Germline CDR1 SGHRS, CDR2 YFSETQ. In nucleotides, the CDR3 is TGCGCCAGCAGCTTTGAAGCGATCGACATTCAGTACTTC. This sequence encodes CASSFEAIDIQYF.

This clonotype was observed many times. The chain links TRBV7-8 to TRBJ2-5, with D hard to call. The CDR3 contains 13 residues. Germline lookup yields CDR1 SGHVS and CDR2 FQNEAQ. Trimming cost V 4 bases and J 2 bases, with 8 bases left between them. CDR3 coding DNA: TGTGCCAGCAGCTACACCAAACAAGAGACCCAGTACTTC. It is translated as CASSYTKQETQYF.

Ten or more counts support this clonotype. The chain has TRBV6-2 or TRBV6-3 and TRBJ2-1; the match to TRBD1 covers 8 bases. Germline V gives CDR1 MNHEY, CDR2 SVGEGT. V was clipped by 5 bases and J by 4 bases; unmatched bases: 10. This CDR3 region has 16 residues. The CDR3: CASSMTGASRYNEQFF. In nucleotides, the CDR3 is TGTGCCAGCAGTATGACAGGGGCGTCGCGGTACAATGAGCAGTTCTTC.

The chain combines TRBV7-8 with TRBJ2-6, with D possibly called TRBD1 or TRBD2 (5 bases each). The CDR3 spans 17 residues. Germline CDR1 SGHVS, CDR2 FQNEAQ. Trimming cost V 7 bases and J 1 base, with 17 bases left between them. DNA of the CDR3: TGTGCCAGCACCCTGAGACCGGGGCAGTCTGGGGCCAACGTCCTGACTTTC. Translated, it gives CASTLRPGQSGANVLTF.

V is TRBV7-8 and J is TRBJ1-1, with 7 bases fitting TRBD1. The CDR3 spans 11 residues. V shed 5 bases and J 10 bases; nucleotides not matched to a gene: 4. The germline gives CDR1 SGHVS, CDR2 FQNEAQ. The CDR3 bases are TGTGCCAGCAGCCGAGGGGGCGGAGCTTTCTTT. Amino acid sequence: CASSRGGGAFF.

This clonotype has ten or more counts. The rearrangement links TRBV5-1 to TRBJ1-6; perhaps TRBD1 as D (6 bases). The germline V gene encodes CDR1 SGHRS and CDR2 YFSETQ. CDR3 length: 16 amino acids. Trimming removed 4 bases from V and 9 bases from J, with 20 bases in between. The CDR3 region has the DNA TGCGCCAGCAGCATCCTCCCGACAGGCACGGGTTCACCCCTCCACTTT. Translated: CASSILPTGTGSPLHF.

This clonotype was seen many times. CDR3 sequence: CASSLSRATFNGYTF. CDR3 sequence (DNA): TGCGCCAGCAGCTTATCCAGGGCCACCTTCAATGGCTACACCTTC. The chain recombines TRBV5-1 with TRBJ1-2, with D possibly matching TRBD1 (5 bases). The V gene lost 2 bases and the J gene lost 6 bases, with 17 bases spanning the gap. Germline V gene lookup returns CDR1 SGHRS and CDR2 YFSETQ. This CDR3 has 15 residues.

Only a few counts were recorded for this clonotype. V usage is TRBV5-1 and J usage is TRBJ1-3; the match to TRBD1 covers 7 bases. Germline V gene lookup returns CDR1 SGHRS and CDR2 YFSETQ. The J segment lost 0 bases and the V segment lost 3 bases, leaving 3 bases of the junction unmatched. The CDR3 loop spans 15 amino acids. Here the CDR3 DNA reads TGCGCCAGCAGCTGGGACAGCTTCTCTGGAAACACCATATATTTT. Translated, it gives CASSWDSFSGNTIYF. Full variable domain (rest looked up from reference TRBV5-1 and TRBJ1-3): KAGVTQTPRYLIKTRGQQVTLSCSPISGHRSVSWYQQTPGQGLQFLFEYFSETQRNKGNFPGRFSGRQFSNSRSEMNVSTLELGDSALYLCASSWDSFSGNTIYFGEGSWLTVV.

This clonotype has ten or more counts. This chain connects TRBV6-6 to TRBJ2-3; 12 nucleotides match TRBD1. Germline-derived CDR1 and CDR2 are MNHNY and SVGAGI (reference sequence). With V trimmed by 0 bases and J by 6 bases, 4 bases remained unmatched. The CDR3 is made up of 16 amino acids. The CDR3 reads CASSYSWDRGHDTQYF. In nucleotides, the CDR3 is TGTGCCAGCAGTTACTCATGGGACAGGGGGCACGATACGCAGTATTTT.

In this sample, this clonotype turned up many times. This sequence joins TRBV7-2 and TRBJ2-2, with D tentatively TRBD1 (7 bases). The germline V gene encodes CDR1 SGHTA and CDR2 FQGNSA. The germline V and J ends were trimmed by 4 bases and 1 base, with 16 bases remaining between them. The length of the CDR3 is 17 residues. The CDR3 is CASSYRRGRGNTGELFF. CDR3 nucleotide sequence: TGTGCCAGCAGCTATCGAAGGGGGCGGGGGAACACCGGGGAGCTGTTTTTT.

This clonotype came up many times. The chain couples TRBV9 to TRBJ2-3, with D perhaps TRBD1 (6 bases). Trimming cost V 3 bases and J 2 bases, with 13 bases left between them. The CDR3 totals 15 residues. Germline V lookup: CDR1 SGDLS, CDR2 YYNGEE. CDR3 in DNA: TGTGCCAGCAGCGCGGGACAAAACCCCACAGATACGCAGTATTTT. Amino acids: CASSAGQNPTDTQYF.

The chain carries TRBV4-3 and TRBJ1-4, with a tentative D call TRBD1 (5 bases). Between the trimmed V and J ends, which lost 0 bases and 11 bases, there was a span of 10 bases. This CDR3 has 13 amino acids. Germline assignment: CDR1 LGHNA and CDR2 YSLEER. CDR3 in amino acids: CASSQDKWGKLFF. In nucleotides, the CDR3 is TGCGCCAGCAGCCAAGATAAGTGGGGGAAACTGTTTTTT.

Ten or more counts support this clonotype. This chain joins TRBV12-3 or TRBV12-4 and TRBJ1-4; D gene unclear. V was trimmed by 2 bases and J by 0 bases, leaving 4 bases between them. The length of the CDR3 is 14 residues. CDR3 bases: TGTGCCAGCAGTTTACGTACAACTAATGAAAAACTGTTTTTT. It yields the protein CASSLRTTNEKLFF.

About this clonotype itself: Just one base apart from a much larger clone, this may be a read error. This chain uses TRBV15 with TRBJ2-1, with D perhaps assigned TRBD1 or TRBD2 (6 bases each). This CDR3 has 16 amino acids. V gave up 1 base and J gave up 4 bases, with 14 bases separating them. Looked up from germline, CDR1 is LNHNV and CDR2 is YYDKDF (reference sequence). The CDR3: CATSRGDWGRYNEQFF. The CDR3 DNA reads TGTGCCACCAGCAGAGGGGACTGGGGGCGATACAATGAGCAGTTCTTC.

This clonotype was seen more than once but under ten times. CDR3 in amino acids: CASSIGTGSYEQYF. In DNA form, the CDR3 reads TGTGCCAGTAGTATCGGGACAGGATCCTACGAGCAGTACTTC. The chain carries TRBV19 and TRBJ2-7; 8 bases are a match to TRBD1. Germline V gene data show CDR1 as LNHDA and CDR2 as SQIVND (reference sequence). CDR3 length: 14 amino acids. Germline trimming cut 3 bases from V and 1 base from J; bases unmatched to any gene: 2.

This clonotype was seen repeatedly, ten times or more. The V and J genes are TRBV6-1 and TRBJ1-2; 11 bases fit TRBD1. The CDR3 has 15 residues. The germline gives CDR1 MNHNS, CDR2 SASEGT. Trimming cost V 4 bases and J 4 bases; bases outside gene matches: 5. The CDR3 DNA reads TGTGCCAGCAGTGCGAGGGACAGGGGGTTCTATGGCTACACCTTC. Encoded protein: CASSARDRGFYGYTF.

This chain uses TRBV7-2 with TRBJ1-4, with 7 bases fitting TRBD1. The CDR3 consists of 15 residues. V gave up 5 bases and J gave up 6 bases; unmatched junction bases: 9. Germline V gene data show CDR1 as SGHTA and CDR2 as FQGNSA. The DNA for the CDR3 is TGTGCCAGCAGCCCCACACAGGGGCTGTATGAAAAACTGTTTTTT. This sequence encodes CASSPTQGLYEKLFF.

This clonotype showed up many times. The chain joins TRBV29-1 to TRBJ2-5; tentatively, D is TRBD1 (5 bases). Trimming shortened V by 6 bases and J by 2 bases, and 13 bases separated the two germline ends. CDR3 length: 13 residues. CDR1 and CDR2 from the germline V gene are SQVTM and ANQGSEA. CDR3 nucleotides: TGCAGCGTCGCCGACAGCCGGCAAGAGACCCAGTACTTC. Protein: CSVADSRQETQYF. Looking up the rest from reference TRBV29-1 and TRBJ2-5 gives the full variable domain: SAVISQKPSRDICQRGTSLTIQCQVDSQVTMMFWYRQQPGQSLTLIATANQGSEATYESGFVIDKFPISRPNLTFSTLTVSNMSPEDSSIYLCSVADSRQETQYFGPGTRLLVL.

This clonotype was detected many times. The V and J genes are TRBV5-1 and TRBJ2-5, with a tentative D call TRBD1 (5 bases). The CDR3 spans 15 residues. V shed 7 bases and J shed 1 base, with 17 bases lying between them. In germline, CDR1 is SGHRS, CDR2 YFSETQ. The CDR3, as DNA: TGCGCCAGCTCCACTTGGGGCAGCGTCCAAGAGACCCAGTACTTC. It yields the protein CASSTWGSVQETQYF.

Ten or more counts support this clonotype. This chain links TRBV20-1 with TRBJ2-1; D remains unclear. V was pared by 3 bases and J by 2 bases, with 14 bases between. There are 15 residues in the CDR3. CDR1 and CDR2 (germline): DFQATT, SNEGSKA (reference sequence). The CDR3 DNA sequence: TGCAGTGCTAGTTCTCCGGGCCCGACCTACAATGAGCAGTTCTTC. Translation gives CSASSPGPTYNEQFF.

This clonotype was observed at least ten times. The V gene is TRBV19, the J gene TRBJ2-3; TRBD1 aligns across 10 bases. V trimming: 2 bases; J trimming: 4 bases; junction bases outside the gene matches: 9. The CDR3 extends over 17 amino acids. From germline, CDR1 is LNHDA and CDR2 SQIVND (reference sequence). The CDR3 nucleotides read TGTGCCAGTAGTATACGTTCCCCCGGGACAGGGGCAGATACGCAGTATTTT. The encoded protein is CASSIRSPGTGADTQYF.

This clonotype has ten or more counts. This chain links TRBV5-1 with TRBJ2-1; 7 bases match TRBD1. Trimming removed 4 bases from V and 8 bases from J; junction bases left unmatched: 15. The length of the CDR3 is 16 residues. The V gene's germline CDR1 is SGHRS and CDR2 YFSETQ. The CDR3 region is CASSPGQANTLDEQFF. The CDR3 DNA sequence: TGCGCCAGCAGCCCCGGACAGGCGAATACCCTTGATGAGCAGTTCTTC.

This clonotype was detected many times. The gene calls are TRBV3-1 and TRBJ2-7; the D gene could be TRBD1 or TRBD2 (5 bases each). CDR1 is LGHDT, CDR2 YNNKEL, per germline (reference sequence). Trimming cost V 7 bases and J 2 bases, with 15 bases left between them. The CDR3 consists of 14 residues. In DNA, the CDR3 is TGTGCCAGCAAACCGGGACCGAAGACCTACGAGCAGTACGTC. Its protein is CASKPGPKTYEQYV.

This chain uses TRBV7-2 with TRBJ2-3, with D tentatively TRBD2 (7 bases). The CDR3 has 14 amino acids. Germline loops: CDR1 SGHTA, CDR2 FQGNSA. The germline V and J ends were trimmed by 6 bases and 5 bases, with 15 bases remaining between them. As DNA, the CDR3 is TGTGCCAGCAGAGAGGGGGGGCTTGAAGATACGCAGTATTTT. Encoded protein: CASREGGLEDTQYF.

This clonotype was recorded at least ten times. The rearrangement links TRBV5-1 to TRBJ2-2; no firm D call. Germline assignment: CDR1 SGHRS and CDR2 YFSETQ. V shed 6 bases and J shed 3 bases, with 9 bases lying between them. This CDR3 region has 13 residues. The CDR3 protein is CASIGDDTGELFF. Here the CDR3 DNA reads TGCGCCAGCATAGGAGACGACACCGGGGAGCTGTTTTTT.

The sample holds many counts of this clonotype. The V gene is TRBV5-5, the J gene TRBJ1-1; tentatively, D is TRBD1 (6 bases). V shed 4 bases and J shed 5 bases, with 12 bases lying between them. The CDR3 length is 13 residues. In germline, CDR1 is SGHKS, CDR2 YYEKEE (reference sequence). CDR3 region: CASSRLGGTEAFF. Written as DNA, the CDR3 is TGTGCCAGCAGCCGTTTAGGGGGGACTGAAGCTTTCTTT.

This clonotype was picked up many times. The rearrangement joins TRBV2 to TRBJ2-1; D remains unclear. V was pared by 5 bases and J by 7 bases, with 9 bases between. The CDR3 is 12 residues long. The V gene's germline CDR1 is SNHLY and CDR2 FYNNEI. CDR3 protein: CASSFERNEQFF. The CDR3 DNA follows: TGTGCCAGCAGTTTTGAGAGAAATGAGCAGTTCTTC.

Many counts were recorded for this clonotype. This chain connects TRBV12-3 or TRBV12-4 to TRBJ1-2; D is undetermined. This CDR3 is built from 13 residues. V was trimmed by 5 bases and J by 4 bases, leaving 11 bases between them. CDR3 loop: CASSRGRGYGYTF. Here the CDR3 DNA reads TGTGCCAGCAGTCGCGGGAGAGGCTATGGCTACACCTTC.

This clonotype was detected ten times or more. The chain's CDR3 is CASSLAGQDYGYTF. The CDR3 DNA reads TGCGCCAGCAGCTTGGCAGGGCAGGACTATGGCTACACCTTC. The rearrangement uses TRBV5-1 and TRBJ1-2; TRBD1 is a possible D gene (5 bases). The germline gives CDR1 SGHRS, CDR2 YFSETQ. Trimming took 0 bases from V and 3 from J, leaving 9 bases between them. The CDR3 length is 14 residues.

The table lists this clonotype with a few counts. The chain has TRBV12-3 or TRBV12-4 and TRBJ1-5; D perhaps matches TRBD1 (6 bases). V lost 5 bases and J lost 0, with 14 bases in between. This CDR3 is 16 amino acids long. The CDR3 protein is CASSLQGQVSNQPQHF. The CDR3 bases are TGTGCCAGCAGTCTCCAGGGACAAGTTAGCAATCAGCCCCAGCATTTT.

This clonotype was picked up many times. This sequence joins TRBV20-1 and TRBJ2-5, with 10 bases lining up with TRBD2. This CDR3 contains 14 residues. The junction had 5 bases not matched to a gene; V was cut back by 3 bases and J by 4 bases. Germline V lookup: CDR1 DFQATT, CDR2 SNEGSKA (reference sequence). CDR3 sequence: CSARDLAGAETQYF. The CDR3 coding sequence is TGCAGTGCTAGGGATCTAGCGGGGGCAGAGACCCAGTACTTC.

This clonotype came up many times. This rearrangement joins TRBV19 to TRBJ1-5; D is perhaps TRBD1 (5 bases). There are 15 residues in the CDR3. Looked up from germline, CDR1 is LNHDA and CDR2 is SQIVND (reference sequence). Deletions cut 5 bases from V and 6 bases from J, with 17 bases between. CDR3 coding DNA: TGTGCCAGTAGTCTTCGGGGGTCAGGGACTCAGCCCCAGCATTTT. Its translation: CASSLRGSGTQPQHF.